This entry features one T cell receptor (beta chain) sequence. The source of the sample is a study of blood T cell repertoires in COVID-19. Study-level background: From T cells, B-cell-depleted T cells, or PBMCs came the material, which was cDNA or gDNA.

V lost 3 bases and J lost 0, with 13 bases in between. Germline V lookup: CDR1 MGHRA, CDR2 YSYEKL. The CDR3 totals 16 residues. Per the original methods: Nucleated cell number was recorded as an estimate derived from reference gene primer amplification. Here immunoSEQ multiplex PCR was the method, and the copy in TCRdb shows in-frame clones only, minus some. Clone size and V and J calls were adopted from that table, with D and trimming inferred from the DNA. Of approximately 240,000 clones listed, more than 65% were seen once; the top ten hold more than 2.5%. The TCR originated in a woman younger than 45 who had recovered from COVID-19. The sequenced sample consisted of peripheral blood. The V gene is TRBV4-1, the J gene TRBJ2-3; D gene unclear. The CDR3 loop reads CASSQAWARSTDTQYF. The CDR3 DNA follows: TGCGCCAGCAGCCAGGCATGGGCAAGAAGCACAGATACGCAGTATTTT.